A single sample is the source of the 23 T cell receptor beta chains below, sequenced in a study of PD-L1 blockade in urothelial cancer. Time point described: pretreatment peripheral blood. Data came from immunoSEQ multiplex PCR; TCRdb stores just in-frame clones and leaves some out. The sample yields over 100,000 clones, approximately 84% seen once. The material was PBMCs, obtained around atezolizumab (anti-PD-L1) treatment. These receptors all stem from a man aged 50-59 years with urothelial cancer.

This clone has just a few counts. V is TRBV28 and J is TRBJ1-1; 7 nucleotides agree with TRBD1. The V gene's germline CDR1 is MDHEN and CDR2 SYDVKM. The CDR3 is 13 amino acids. The V and J ends lost 8 bases and 3 bases, in that order; junction bases with no gene match: 6. CDR3 nucleotide sequence: TGTGCCAGCTTACAGGGGCGGGACACTGAAGCTTTCTTT. Translation: CASLQGRDTEAFF.

CDR3 sequence: CASSFYSGALRKNEQFF. In DNA, the CDR3 is TGTGCCAGCAGCTTCTATTCGGGAGCACTTCGGAAGAATGAGCAGTTCTTC. The chain carries TRBV5-6 and TRBJ2-1; D is perhaps TRBD2 (6 bases). V was cut by 2 bases and J by 7 bases, with 22 bases left in between. The CDR3 covers 17 residues. CDR1 is SGHDT, CDR2 YYEEEE, per germline.

The chain recombines TRBV27 with TRBJ2-7; 10 bases fit TRBD2. V dropped 3 bases and J dropped 4; count of bases not matched to a gene: 3. The CDR3 is made up of 14 amino acids. CDR1 is MNHEY and CDR2 is SMNVEV in the germline V gene (reference sequence). The chain's CDR3 is CASSFQREGYEQYF. The CDR3 DNA reads TGTGCCAGCAGTTTCCAGCGGGAGGGTTACGAGCAGTACTTC.

The genes are TRBV2 and TRBJ2-3, with 8 bases lining up with TRBD1. The V gene's germline CDR1 is SNHLY and CDR2 FYNNEI. Trimming cost V 10 bases and J 2 bases; bases outside gene matches: 11. CDR3 size: 15 residues. CDR3 amino acids: CATERQGSLTDTQYF. The CDR3 DNA reads TGTGCCACAGAACGACAGGGGAGTCTCACAGATACGCAGTATTTT.

The rearrangement uses TRBV11-1 and TRBJ2-1; 12 positions match TRBD2. CDR3 length: 17 amino acids. The V segment lost 8 bases and the J segment 1 base; nucleotides outside the gene matches: 9. CDR1 and CDR2 from the germline V gene are SGHAT and FQDESV (reference sequence). The CDR3 here is CASQGASGRGSYNEQFF. DNA of the CDR3: TGTGCCAGCCAGGGGGCTAGCGGGAGGGGGTCCTACAATGAGCAGTTCTTC.

V gene TRBV11-2 combines with J gene TRBJ2-3; 11 bases line up with TRBD2. This CDR3 has 17 residues. The junction had 4 bases not matched to a gene; V was cut back by 1 base and J by 1 base. The germline gives CDR1 SGHAT, CDR2 FQNNGV. The CDR3 sequence is CASSLGPGLAGTDTQYF. CDR3 bases: TGTGCCAGCAGCTTAGGCCCGGGACTAGCGGGCACAGATACGCAGTATTTT. The full variable domain, its missing parts supplied by reference TRBV11-2 and TRBJ2-3, is EAGVAQSPRYKIIEKRQSVAFWCNPISGHATLYWYQQILGQGPKLLIQFQNNGVVDDSQLPKDRFSAERLKGVDSTLKIQPAKLEDSAVYLCASSLGPGLAGTDTQYFGPGTRLTVL.

This chain connects TRBV10-2 to TRBJ1-2; tentative D call: TRBD1 (6 bases). Germline-derived CDR1 and CDR2 are WSHSY and SAAADI. The CDR3 runs to 17 residues. V gave up 2 bases and J gave up 1 base, with 17 bases separating them. As DNA, the CDR3 is TGCGCCAGCAGTGAGCCCGGCGGACAGCCTAATAACTATGGCTACACCTTC. Amino acid sequence: CASSEPGGQPNNYGYTF.

The chain uses TRBV5-6 and TRBJ1-1, with D possibly being TRBD1 (5 bases). The CDR3 length is 14 residues. Germline V lookup: CDR1 SGHDT, CDR2 YYEEEE. V gave up 1 base and J gave up 6 bases, with 13 bases separating them. The CDR3 nucleotides are TGTGCCAGCAGCTTGCACGGGGGTGCCCCTGAAGCTTTCTTT. Protein sequence: CASSLHGGAPEAFF.

V gene TRBV28 combines with J gene TRBJ1-1; no definite D call. V gave up 9 bases and J gave up 1 base, with 6 bases separating them. The CDR3 spans 11 residues. Looked up from germline, CDR1 is MDHEN and CDR2 is SYDVKM. Here the CDR3 reads CASSGNTEAFF. The CDR3 DNA is TGTGCCAGTTCGGGGAACACTGAAGCTTTCTTT.

The chain recombines TRBV6-5 with TRBJ2-7, with 10 bases aligning to TRBD2. V lost 5 bases to trimming and J lost 3 bases; unmatched junction nucleotides: 7. Germline-derived CDR1 and CDR2 are MNHEY and SVGAGI. This CDR3 is built from 15 residues. The CDR3 loop is CASSPVAGGFYEQYF. The CDR3 nucleotides read TGTGCCAGCAGTCCAGTAGCGGGAGGCTTCTACGAGCAGTACTTC.

V is TRBV30 and J is TRBJ1-4; maybe TRBD1 (5 bases). The CDR3 extends over 15 amino acids. Trimming removed 1 base from V and 0 bases from J, with 9 bases in between. Germline CDR1 GTSNPN, CDR2 SVGIG (reference sequence). The CDR3 DNA reads as TGTGCCTGGAGTGCCTCGACAGCAACTAATGAAAAACTGTTTTTT. The encoded protein is CAWSASTATNEKLFF.

This clone was detected once. The chain is built from TRBV5-1 and TRBJ2-3; 12 nucleotides align to TRBD2. The CDR3 loop spans 16 amino acids. Germline V CDR1 and CDR2: SGHRS, YFSETQ. V was clipped by 3 bases and J by 2 bases; unmatched bases: 4. CDR3 in DNA: TGCGCCAGCAGCTGGGGGACTAGCGGGCCCACAGATACGCAGTATTTT. Protein: CASSWGTSGPTDTQYF.

The rearrangement links TRBV2 to TRBJ1-6; weak D call: TRBD1 (5 bases). The CDR3 has 14 amino acids. Germline CDR1 is SNHLY and CDR2 is FYNNEI. Trimming cost V 8 bases and J 10 bases, with 18 bases left between them. The CDR3: CASWVGGGYSPLHF. The DNA for the CDR3 is TGTGCCAGCTGGGTGGGGGGGGGATACTCACCCCTCCACTTT.

This clone came up once. The V and J genes are TRBV28 and TRBJ1-4; TRBD1 agrees at 7 bases. This CDR3 has 17 residues. Germline V gene data show CDR1 as MDHEN and CDR2 as SYDVKM. Trimming cost V 3 bases and J 5 bases; bases outside gene matches: 12. This CDR3 reads CASSFGGGGRSNEKLFF. For the CDR3, the DNA is TGTGCCAGCAGTTTCGGAGGGGGCGGGCGGTCGAATGAAAAACTGTTTTTT.

This rearrangement joins TRBV2 to TRBJ2-1; the match to TRBD2 covers 10 bases. This CDR3 has 20 residues. Germline V gene sequence: CDR1 SNHLY, CDR2 FYNNEI. Trimming at V came to 5 bases and at J to 1 base, leaving 17 bases not matched to a gene. The CDR3 loop is CASSSVAGGTNTRSYNEQFF. The CDR3 nucleotides are TGTGCCAGCAGTTCAGTAGCGGGAGGCACAAACACCAGATCCTACAATGAGCAGTTCTTC.

The V and J genes are TRBV18 and TRBJ1-6; 9 bases fit TRBD1. V dropped 6 bases and J dropped 6; count of bases not matched to a gene: 15. The V gene's germline CDR1 is KGHSH and CDR2 LQKENI. The CDR3 contains 18 residues. Here the CDR3 reads CASSYGTGSLFFNSPLHF. CDR3 sequence (DNA): TGTGCCAGCTCCTATGGGACAGGGAGCCTCTTTTTTAATTCACCCCTCCACTTT.

This chain joins TRBV9 and TRBJ2-7; no reliable D call. Trimming cost V 4 bases and J 1 base, with 15 bases left between them. This CDR3 comprises 15 residues. The germline V gene has CDR1 SGDLS and CDR2 YYNGEE. The CDR3 region is CASSRLGSSSYEQYF. The CDR3 bases are TGTGCCAGCAGCCGGCTGGGTAGCAGTTCCTACGAGCAGTACTTC.

This clone was recorded a few times. V and J are TRBV5-1 and TRBJ2-1; 10 nucleotides align to TRBD2. In germline, CDR1 is SGHRS, CDR2 YFSETQ. The V segment lost 1 base and the J segment 5 bases; nucleotides outside the gene matches: 0. This CDR3 has 14 residues. CDR3 nucleotides: TGCGCCAGCAGCTTGACTAGCGGGGACAATGAGCAGTTCTTC. It yields the protein CASSLTSGDNEQFF.

The V and J genes are TRBV2 and TRBJ1-2, with D unresolved. The CDR3 is made up of 16 amino acids. Germline V CDR1 and CDR2: SNHLY, FYNNEI. Trimming shortened V by 2 bases and J by 2 bases, and 15 bases separated the two germline ends. The CDR3, as DNA: TGTGCCAGCAGTGAACGCCGGGGATTCTCGAACTATGGCTACACCTTC. This translates into CASSERRGFSNYGYTF.

The chain uses TRBV10-3 and TRBJ2-1; no definite D call. V shed 8 bases and J shed 6 bases, with 20 bases lying between them. The CDR3 is made up of 15 amino acids. The germline V gene has CDR1 ENHRY and CDR2 SYGVKD. In DNA form, the CDR3 reads TGTGCCATCTCCGCCAGACCCCTAGGTCCCAATGAGCAGTTCTTC. This encodes CAISARPLGPNEQFF.

The V call is TRBV19, the J call TRBJ1-6, with 9 bases identical to TRBD1. Germline assignment: CDR1 LNHDA and CDR2 SQIVND (reference sequence). Trimming removed 10 bases from V and 1 base from J; junction bases left unmatched: 5. The CDR3 is 15 amino acids. CDR3: CATTGGESYNSPLHF. CDR3 DNA sequence: TGTGCCACCACAGGGGGCGAGTCCTATAATTCACCCCTCCACTTT.

This chain links TRBV18 with TRBJ1-1; D is unclear. This CDR3 region has 14 residues. The germline V and J ends were trimmed by 3 bases and 1 base, with 9 bases remaining between them. Germline CDR1 KGHSH, CDR2 LQKENI. This chain's CDR3 is CASSPVSRNTEAFF. The CDR3 bases are TGTGCCAGCTCACCGGTTAGCCGGAACACTGAAGCTTTCTTT. The full variable domain, in which reference TRBV18 and TRBJ1-1 provide the parts outside the CDR3, is NAGVMQNPRHLVRRRGQEARLRCSPMKGHSHVYWYRQLPEEGLKFMVYLQKENIIDESGMPKERFSAEFPKEGPSILRIQQVVRGDSAAYFCASSPVSRNTEAFFGQGTRLTVV.

V is TRBV5-5 and J is TRBJ1-5, with 10 bases identical to TRBD1. Germline V gene data show CDR1 as SGHKS and CDR2 as YYEKEE (reference sequence). This CDR3 comprises 15 residues. The J segment lost 6 bases and the V segment lost 4 bases, leaving 7 bases of the junction unmatched. CDR3 residues: CASSAGTGAGQPQHF. CDR3 sequence (DNA): TGTGCCAGCAGCGCCGGGACAGGGGCCGGTCAGCCCCAGCATTTT.